Following are 9 T cell receptor beta chains from one sample sequenced in a study of identical twins. In TCRdb, the 5' RACE reads were re-called with MiXCR into one record per CDR3 protein. The repertoire includes 140,000 to 150,000 distinct CDR3 sequences, around 3.5% of them detected once, and approximately 7.7% sits in the top ten. Input material: memory T cells sorted from blood. The receptors stem from a man aged 18 to 30 in good health.

This clonotype occurred many times. This rearrangement joins TRBV29-1 to TRBJ2-3, with 9 positions matching TRBD2. The V and J ends lost 1 base and 3 bases, in that order; junction bases with no gene match: 5. In germline, CDR1 is SQVTM, CDR2 ANQGSEA. The CDR3 contains 15 residues. In nucleotides, the CDR3 is TGCAGCGTTGAAGGTCTAGCGGGGAGGACAGATACGCAGTATTTT. This encodes CSVEGLAGRTDTQYF.

This clonotype was seen repeatedly, ten times or more. The chain employs TRBV7-6 and TRBJ1-5, with D uncertain. Trimming cost V 1 base and J 6 bases, with 10 bases left between them. CDR1 and CDR2 from the germline V gene are SGHVS and FNYEAQ. CDR3 length: 14 residues. This CDR3 reads CASSLGGGSQPQHF. The CDR3 DNA reads TGTGCCAGCAGCTTAGGCGGAGGGAGTCAGCCCCAGCATTTT. The full variable domain, its missing parts supplied by reference TRBV7-6 and TRBJ1-5, is GAGVSQSPRYKVTKRGQDVALRCDPISGHVSLYWYRQALGQGPEFLTYFNYEAQQDKSGLPNDRFSAERPEGSISTLTIQRTEQRDSAMYRCASSLGGGSQPQHFGDGTRLSIL.

At least ten counts were recorded for this clonotype. V gene TRBV7-9 combines with J gene TRBJ2-1, with a tentative D call TRBD1 (6 bases). Germline lookup yields CDR1 SEHNR and CDR2 FQNEAQ (reference sequence). The CDR3 runs 15 residues. V lost 5 bases and J 0 bases, leaving 11 bases between the germline ends. This CDR3 reads CASSPAGVSYNEQFF. CDR3 DNA: TGTGCCAGCAGCCCTGCAGGGGTCTCCTACAATGAGCAGTTCTTC.

This clonotype was counted at least ten times. The chain carries TRBV5-1 and TRBJ1-4; TRBD1 matches at 8 bases. There are 14 residues in the CDR3. V trimming: 3 bases; J trimming: 8 bases; junction bases outside the gene matches: 6. Germline CDR1 is SGHRS and CDR2 is YFSETQ. The CDR3: CASSWTGLREKLFF. The DNA for the CDR3 is TGCGCCAGCAGCTGGACAGGGTTAAGGGAAAAACTGTTTTTT.

This clonotype appeared many times. This chain joins TRBV20-1 and TRBJ2-3; TRBD1 matches 7 bases. The CDR3 loop spans 16 amino acids. V was clipped by 4 bases and J by 0 bases; unmatched bases: 10. Per germline, CDR1 DFQATT and CDR2 SNEGSKA (reference sequence). The chain's CDR3 is CSATGQRSHSTDTQYF. CDR3 coding DNA: TGCAGTGCTACGGGACAGCGGTCCCATAGCACAGATACGCAGTATTTT.

This clonotype has at least ten counts. The genes are TRBV9 and TRBJ2-1, with 7 bases fitting TRBD1. Germline trimming cut 7 bases from V and 2 bases from J; bases unmatched to any gene: 3. This CDR3 contains 13 residues. CDR1 and CDR2 from the germline V gene are SGDLS and YYNGEE. The CDR3 nucleotides are TGTGCCAGCTCCGGGACAGCCTACAATGAGCAGTTCTTC. Its protein is CASSGTAYNEQFF. Complete variable domain (other parts from reference TRBV9 and TRBJ2-1): DSGVTQTPKHLITATGQRVTLRCSPRSGDLSVYWYQQSLDQGLQFLIQYYNGEERAKGNILERFSAQQFPDLHSELNLSSLELGDSALYFCASSGTAYNEQFFGPGTRLTVL.

In its sample, this clonotype was seen many times. The rearrangement uses TRBV28 and TRBJ1-6; 7 bases map to TRBD1. Per the germline V gene, CDR1 is MDHEN and CDR2 is SYDVKM. After removal of 5 bases from V and 3 bases from J, the junction contained 7 bases not matched to a gene. The length of the CDR3 is 16 residues. The CDR3 loop reads CASSAGQAIYNSPLHF. The CDR3 region has the DNA TGTGCCAGCAGTGCTGGACAGGCGATCTATAATTCACCCCTCCACTTT.

This clonotype appeared many times. The gene calls are TRBV3-1 and TRBJ1-1, with TRBD1 as a possible D gene (5 bases). Germline CDR1 LGHDT, CDR2 YNNKEL (reference sequence). V was shortened by 4 bases and J by 3 bases, with 9 bases between the two germline ends. The CDR3 loop spans 13 amino acids. The CDR3, as DNA: TGTGCCAGCAGCCTGATCAGGGACACTGAAGCTTTCTTT. It specifies CASSLIRDTEAFF.

Many counts were recorded for this clonotype. The chain recombines TRBV5-1 with TRBJ1-1, with a tentative D call TRBD1 (5 bases). The CDR3 has 14 residues. The germline V gene encodes CDR1 SGHRS and CDR2 YFSETQ. The V end lost 3 bases, the J end lost 1 base, and 10 bases lay between the germline ends. The CDR3 region has the DNA TGCGCCAGCAGCTCAGGGCCTACGAACACTGAAGCTTTCTTT. Translating gives CASSSGPTNTEAFF.